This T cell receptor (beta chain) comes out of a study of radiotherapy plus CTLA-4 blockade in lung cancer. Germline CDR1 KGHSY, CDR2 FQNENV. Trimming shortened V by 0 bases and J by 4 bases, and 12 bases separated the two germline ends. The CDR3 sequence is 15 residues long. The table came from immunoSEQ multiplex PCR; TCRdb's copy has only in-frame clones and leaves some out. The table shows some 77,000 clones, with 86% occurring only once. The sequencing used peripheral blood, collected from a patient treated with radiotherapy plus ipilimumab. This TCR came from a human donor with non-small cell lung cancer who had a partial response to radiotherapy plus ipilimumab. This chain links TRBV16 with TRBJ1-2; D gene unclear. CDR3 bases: TGTGCCAGCAGCCAATCTGGCAGTTACCTCTATGGCTACACCTTC. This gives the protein CASSQSGSYLYGYTF.